In its sample, the clone carrying this TCR beta chain was seen a few times. What it recognizes is unknown. These data are taken from a study of cytomegalovirus exposure and HLA in healthy donors. On the study more broadly: Among 150 million to 200 million T cells, an earlier analysis found roughly 100 million unique TCR beta sequences. About 85 million unique TCR sequences came from HLA-typed donors in an early release. The study's findings and limits: In a later analysis, common viral pathogens appeared linked to several of the most significant clusters.

Amplification used 60 Vbeta primers and 13 Jbeta primers. Method: immunoSEQ multiplex PCR; TCRdb's copy keeps in-frame clones and lacks some. The data hold approximately 290,000 clones, with about four fifths observed a single time. Sequencing used PBMCs. The clonotype originates from a girl aged 2 to 10 in good health and CMV-seronegative.

In DNA form, the CDR3 reads TGTGCCAGCAGTTTATATGGGTTACTAACAGATACGCAGTATTTT. This gives the protein CASSLYGLLTDTQYF. The V call is TRBV28, the J call TRBJ2-3; no clear D. Trimming took off 1 base at V and 3 bases at J, with 11 bases between the two ends. Germline CDR1 MDHEN, CDR2 SYDVKM. CDR3 length: 15 residues. Full variable domain (missing parts from reference TRBV28 and TRBJ2-3): DVKVTQSSRYLVKRTGEKVFLECVQDMDHENMFWYRQDPGLGLRLIYFSYDVKMKEKGDIPEGYSVSREKKERFSLILESASTNQTSMYLCASSLYGLLTDTQYFGPGTRLTVL.